Reported below is one T cell receptor (beta chain). All gene names here are mouse names. The CDR3 goes on 1 residue after the read ends, and that part is filled in from the germline J gene. Time point here: mouse harvest day 7 after allogeneic transplant. The graft held 10^6 splenic CD5+ T cells and 10^7 T-cell-depleted bone marrow cells. The sample comes from a study of tissue T cells after allogeneic stem cell transplantation. Here immunoSEQ multiplex PCR was the method, and the copy in TCRdb shows in-frame clones only, minus some. Among 6,500 to 8,000 clones listed, 50% were seen once. The CDR3 runs 14 residues. From germline, CDR1 is SGHSA and CDR2 FRNQAP. Trimming pared 1 base from V and 2 bases from J, leaving 7 bases between.

The source is a female BALB/c mouse given C57BL/6 T cells with graft-versus-host disease after an allogeneic hematopoietic cell transplant. The sequenced sample was gut tissue. V and J are TRBV16 and TRBJ2-5; D is uncertain. The sequenced part of the CDR3 DNA is TGTGCAAGCAGCTTAGTCGGGGTCCAAGACACCCAGTAC. Residues: CASSLVGVQDTQY. The full CDR3 is CASSLVGVQDTQYF.